This TCR beta chain was identified during a study of cytomegalovirus exposure and HLA in healthy donors. PCR was performed using 60 Vbeta and 13 Jbeta primers. Here immunoSEQ multiplex PCR was the method, and the copy in TCRdb shows in-frame clones only, minus some. Of about 190,000 clones in the sample, around 86% are singletons; the top ten hold 10%. Specimen: PBMCs. The clonotype originates from a woman between 45 and 60 years old in good health and CMV-seropositive.

In DNA, the CDR3 is TGTGCTAGTGGTTTGGGACAGTCTGAAGCTTTCTTT. Amino acids: CASGLGQSEAFF. This chain connects TRBV12-5 to TRBJ1-1; TRBD1 might be the D (5 bases). V was cut by 1 base and J by 6 bases, with 6 bases left in between. Germline-derived CDR1 and CDR2 are LGHNT and FRNRAP. The CDR3 sequence is 12 residues long.